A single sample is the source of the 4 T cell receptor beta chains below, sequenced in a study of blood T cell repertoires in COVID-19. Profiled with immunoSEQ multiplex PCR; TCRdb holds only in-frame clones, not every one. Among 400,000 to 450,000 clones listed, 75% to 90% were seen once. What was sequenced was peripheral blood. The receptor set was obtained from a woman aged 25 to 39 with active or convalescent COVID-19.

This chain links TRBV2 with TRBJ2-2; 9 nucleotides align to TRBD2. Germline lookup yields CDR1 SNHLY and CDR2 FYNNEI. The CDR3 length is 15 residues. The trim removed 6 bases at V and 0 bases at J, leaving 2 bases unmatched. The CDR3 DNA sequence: TGTGCCAGCAGGCCTAGCGGGGCGAACACCGGGGAGCTGTTTTTT. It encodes CASRPSGANTGELFF.

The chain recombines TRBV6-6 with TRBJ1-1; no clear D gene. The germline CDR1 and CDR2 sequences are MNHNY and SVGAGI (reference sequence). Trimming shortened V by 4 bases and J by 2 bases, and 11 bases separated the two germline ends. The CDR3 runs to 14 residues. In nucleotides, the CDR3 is TGTGCCAGCAGTTTGGGCCAGACCAACACTGAAGCTTTCTTT. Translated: CASSLGQTNTEAFF.

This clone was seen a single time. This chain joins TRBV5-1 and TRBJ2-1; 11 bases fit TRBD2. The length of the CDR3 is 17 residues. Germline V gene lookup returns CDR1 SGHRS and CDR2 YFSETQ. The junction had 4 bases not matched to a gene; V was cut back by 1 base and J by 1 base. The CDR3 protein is CASSLPLAGESYNEQFF. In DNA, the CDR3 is TGCGCCAGCAGCTTGCCACTAGCGGGGGAGTCCTACAATGAGCAGTTCTTC.

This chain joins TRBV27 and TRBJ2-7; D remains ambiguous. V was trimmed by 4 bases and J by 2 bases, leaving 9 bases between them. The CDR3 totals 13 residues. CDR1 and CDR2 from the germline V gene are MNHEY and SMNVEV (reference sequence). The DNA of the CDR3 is TGTGCCAGCAGTTGGGCAGAAACCTACGAGCAGTACTTC. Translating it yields CASSWAETYEQYF.